Each of the 8 T cell receptor beta chains below was sequenced from the same sample in a study of cytomegalovirus exposure and HLA in healthy donors. In the PCR, 60 Vbeta and 13 Jbeta primers were used. Measured with immunoSEQ multiplex PCR; TCRdb has only the in-frame clones, and not every one. The table includes over 100,000 clones, about 60% detected once. Material for sequencing was PBMCs. These receptor sequences come from a man in his forties in good health and CMV-seropositive.

This clone was seen a handful of times. J is TRBJ2-7 and V is TRBV30; D gene ambiguous. The CDR3 consists of 14 residues. The V gene's germline CDR1 is GTSNPN and CDR2 SVGIG (reference sequence). Deletions cut 2 bases from V and 5 bases from J, with 16 bases between. CDR3 loop: CAWSPQVPLHEQYF. As DNA, the CDR3 is TGTGCCTGGAGTCCCCAGGTCCCGCTCCACGAGCAGTACTTC.

Concerning this clone itself: Other DNA sequences in the same sample also yield this CDR3. The chain uses TRBV27 and TRBJ2-7; 7 bases are a match to TRBD2. V lost 11 bases, J lost 4 bases, and 11 bases stayed unmatched. CDR3 length: 13 amino acids. CDR1 is MNHEY and CDR2 is SMNVEV in the germline V gene (reference sequence). CDR3 coding DNA: TGTGCCGGGCGCGGGGGAGCGACTTACGAGCAGTACTTC. It translates to CAGRGGATYEQYF.

V is TRBV6-1 and J is TRBJ1-1, with D possibly being TRBD1 (6 bases). Germline V gene data show CDR1 as MNHNS and CDR2 as SASEGT. Trimming left V 6 bases short and J 0 bases short, with 11 bases between. This CDR3 comprises 14 residues. The CDR3 here is CASRTGRMNTEAFF. DNA of the CDR3: TGTGCCAGCAGGACAGGCCGGATGAACACTGAAGCTTTCTTT.

The genes are TRBV5-1 and TRBJ2-1; 9 nucleotides line up with TRBD2. Germline V gene data show CDR1 as SGHRS and CDR2 as YFSETQ. CDR3 length equals 17 residues. Losses at the gene ends were 1 base for V and 6 bases for J; bases not matched to a gene: 11. The CDR3 spells CASSLFLRGTSSNEQFF. In nucleotides, the CDR3 is TGCGCCAGCAGCTTGTTTCTTCGCGGGACTAGCAGCAATGAGCAGTTCTTC.

The V call is TRBV6-4, the J call TRBJ1-2; 7 nucleotides line up with TRBD1. Trimming took 3 bases from V and 4 from J; bases not matched to a gene: 5. This CDR3 comprises 14 residues. Germline CDR1 is MRHNA and CDR2 is SNTAGT. The CDR3 sequence is CASSEGPGGYGYTF. Written as DNA, the CDR3 is TGTGCCAGCAGTGAAGGTCCAGGGGGCTATGGCTACACCTTC.

This clone was observed a handful of times. The chain combines TRBV9 with TRBJ1-6, with 9 bases fitting TRBD1. The CDR3 length is 15 residues. Germline V gene lookup returns CDR1 SGDLS and CDR2 YYNGEE. Unmatched junction bases numbered 6, after V lost 2 bases and J lost 9 bases. The CDR3 protein is CASSVAGQGFSPLHF. In nucleotides, the CDR3 is TGTGCCAGCAGCGTTGCGGGACAGGGCTTTTCACCCCTCCACTTT.

This chain connects TRBV25-1 to TRBJ1-2, with TRBD1 identical over 7 bases. The CDR3 is made up of 15 amino acids. Germline lookup yields CDR1 MGHDK and CDR2 SYGVNS. The junction had 3 bases not matched to a gene; V was cut back by 0 bases and J by 2 bases. The CDR3 protein is CASSEYEGANYGYTF. In DNA form, the CDR3 reads TGTGCCAGCAGTGAATATGAGGGGGCGAACTATGGCTACACCTTC.

Only a few counts were recorded for this clone. The rearrangement links TRBV27 to TRBJ1-2, with a possible D match to TRBD1 (5 bases). Germline CDR1 is MNHEY and CDR2 is SMNVEV (reference sequence). Trimming shortened V by 7 bases and J by 6 bases, and 18 bases separated the two germline ends. The CDR3 consists of 14 residues. The CDR3 here is CASTMGRAKNGYTF. CDR3 in DNA: TGTGCCAGCACCATGGGCAGGGCGAAGAATGGCTACACCTTC.